This TCR beta chain originates from a study of shared clonotypes between healthy human individuals. The CDR3 spans 13 residues. The V and J ends lost 5 bases and 6 bases respectively, with 14 bases between them. Germline CDR1 is MGHRA and CDR2 is YSYEKL. Study-wide results and limits: The study's rarefaction showed incomplete sorted-subset sequencing despite large depth.

CD45RO negativity and positive selection for CCR7 defined naive CD8 cells, a population that excluded terminally differentiated effector memory CD45RA+ cells. Worth noting for this clone: Its antigen remains unknown.

Assay: immunoSEQ multiplex PCR; the TCRdb copy retains only in-frame clones and omits some. Of 550,000 to 750,000 clones in the sample, less than 97% were seen once. This sequence joins TRBV4-1 and TRBJ2-7; D might be TRBD1 (6 bases). Sequencing used naive CD8+ T cells sorted from blood. This TCR came from a woman in her thirties in good health. CDR3 amino acids: CASSRGLGSEQYF. The CDR3 DNA reads TGCGCCAGCAGCAGGGGGTTAGGGTCCGAGCAGTACTTC.